This T cell receptor (beta chain) was sequenced during a study of blood T cell repertoires in COVID-19. This CDR3 is built from 15 residues. J was trimmed by 12 bases and V by 3 bases; bases with no gene match: 12. Germline V gene data show CDR1 as MGHRA and CDR2 as YSYEKL. As handled by the study authors: It was from reference gene primer amplification that nucleated cell counts were estimated. Sequencing was performed with immunoSEQ multiplex PCR; in TCRdb, only in-frame clones are kept and a portion is missing. The DNA gave D and trimming, while V, J and clone size come from that table. The profile shows 500,000 or so clones, around 87% of them singletons. Those who participated ranged in age from about 18 to 89 years and resided in about two dozen US areas. Categorization into cohorts depended on clinical history that participants reported.

The V gene is TRBV4-1, the J gene TRBJ2-1, with 9 bases matching TRBD1. This TCR derives from a woman under 30 who had recovered from COVID-19. Input material: PBMCs or T cells enriched from blood (not recorded which). The CDR3 loop reads CASSQPRDRDAGQFF. The CDR3 region has the DNA TGCGCCAGCAGCCAGCCCCGGGACAGGGATGCTGGGCAGTTCTTC.